One sample yielded the 14 T cell receptor beta chains listed below, sequenced in a study of CD8+CD57+ T cells in acquired aplastic anemia. Patients who underwent sequencing had shown CD8+CD57+ cell expansion by flow cytometry. Both TCR beta VDJ combination and CDR3 sequence profiling were carried out. Genomic DNA was the template for this profiling. TCRdb reprocessed the reads with MiXCR, giving one entry per CDR3 protein. Of about 180,000 distinct CDR3 sequences listed, less than 50% are singletons. The material sequenced was sorted CD4+, CD8+, or CD8+CD57+ T cells (not recorded which) from PBMCs. Receptors originate from a human donor with aplastic anemia.

This clonotype occurred many times. The genes are TRBV7-9 and TRBJ1-2; D unresolved. Germline values: CDR1 SEHNR, CDR2 FQNEAQ (reference sequence). The CDR3 extends over 15 amino acids. The germline V and J ends were trimmed by 5 bases and 3 bases, with 16 bases remaining between them. CDR3 region: CASSPGQGIDYGYTF. As DNA, the CDR3 is TGTGCCAGCAGCCCGGGCCAAGGGATTGACTATGGCTACACCTTC.

This clonotype was detected once. The chain links TRBV19 to TRBJ1-1; D gene ambiguous. Germline loops: CDR1 LNHDA, CDR2 SQIVND (reference sequence). There are 12 residues in the CDR3. Trimming cost V 7 bases and J 7 bases, with 13 bases left between them. This CDR3 is CASNSESDEAFF. In nucleotides, the CDR3 is TGTGCCAGTAACTCGGAGTCCGATGAAGCTTTCTTT.

The rearrangement joins TRBV2 to TRBJ1-2; D is unclear. The CDR3 runs to 12 residues. The germline V gene encodes CDR1 SNHLY and CDR2 FYNNEI. Trimming removed 2 bases from V and 5 bases from J, with 6 bases in between. The CDR3: CASSERDYGYTF. As DNA, the CDR3 is TGTGCCAGCAGTGAAAGGGATTATGGCTACACCTTC.

V gene TRBV24-1 combines with J gene TRBJ2-5, with 7 bases fitting TRBD1. J was trimmed by 4 bases and V by 3 bases; bases with no gene match: 10. This CDR3 spans 16 amino acids. CDR1 KGHDR and CDR2 SFDVKD come from the germline V gene. Written as DNA, the CDR3 is TGTGCCACCAGTGATAGGAACAGGGGCCTCGGAGAGACCCAGTACTTC. Its translation is CATSDRNRGLGETQYF.

The genes are TRBV2 and TRBJ1-2, with D tentatively TRBD1 (6 bases). Germline loops: CDR1 SNHLY, CDR2 FYNNEI. This CDR3 is built from 15 residues. Trimming shortened V by 1 base and J by 4 bases, and 13 bases separated the two germline ends. The chain's CDR3 is CASSEGGRGTYGYTF. The CDR3 DNA reads TGTGCCAGCAGTGAAGGGGGCAGGGGCACCTATGGCTACACCTTC.

This chain joins TRBV20-1 and TRBJ2-5, with D tentatively TRBD1 (6 bases). The CDR3 loop spans 15 amino acids. CDR1 is DFQATT and CDR2 is SNEGSKA in the germline V gene (reference sequence). V was shortened by 3 bases and J by 3 bases, with 17 bases between the two germline ends. CDR3 DNA sequence: TGCAGTGCTAGCCGACTTACAGGGAGCAAAGAGACCCAGTACTTC. This sequence encodes CSASRLTGSKETQYF.

This chain uses TRBV20-1 with TRBJ2-5; 12 nucleotides align to TRBD2. J gave up 4 bases and V 5 bases, and 14 bases lay outside the gene matches. Germline V gene data show CDR1 as DFQATT and CDR2 as SNEGSKA (reference sequence). The CDR3 extends over 17 amino acids. The CDR3 sequence: CSALNPETSGGGETQYF. The CDR3, as DNA: TGCAGTGCTCTCAACCCGGAGACTAGCGGGGGTGGAGAGACCCAGTACTTC.

This clonotype was counted only a few times. The rearrangement joins TRBV7-2 to TRBJ2-5; 10 nucleotides match TRBD2. The J segment lost 2 bases and the V segment lost 5 bases, leaving 8 bases of the junction unmatched. Germline V gene data show CDR1 as SGHTA and CDR2 as FQGNSA. The CDR3 has 16 residues. The CDR3 DNA reads as TGTGCCAGCAGCCCTACTAGCGGGAAAACTCAAGAGACCCAGTACTTC. Encoded protein: CASSPTSGKTQETQYF.

V gene TRBV20-1 combines with J gene TRBJ2-7, with D uncertain. This CDR3 contains 13 residues. The germline gives CDR1 DFQATT, CDR2 SNEGSKA (reference sequence). Trimming cost V 6 bases and J 0 bases, with 12 bases left between them. CDR3 in DNA: TGCAGTGCAAACGCCCGGAACTCCTACGAGCAGTACTTC. Amino acids: CSANARNSYEQYF.

The chain couples TRBV10-3 to TRBJ1-1; D is ambiguous. Trimming removed 10 bases at V and 0 bases at J, with 18 bases between. The CDR3 is made up of 15 amino acids. The germline CDR1 and CDR2 sequences are ENHRY and SYGVKD. For the CDR3, the DNA is TGTGCCAGCACCGACTCCGGCCAGTTGAACACTGAAGCTTTCTTT. Amino acid sequence: CASTDSGQLNTEAFF.

The J gene is TRBJ1-2, the V gene TRBV20-1; the D is unclear. V gave up 2 bases and J gave up 4 bases, with 11 bases separating them. CDR3 length equals 13 residues. CDR1 and CDR2 (germline): DFQATT, SNEGSKA (reference sequence). Here the CDR3 reads CSARWALTYGYTF. The CDR3 DNA follows: TGCAGTGCTAGATGGGCCCTGACCTATGGCTACACCTTC.

The rearrangement links TRBV2 to TRBJ1-6; D is ambiguous. CDR1 is SNHLY, CDR2 FYNNEI, per germline. The CDR3 covers 15 residues. Deletions cut 5 bases from V and 7 bases from J, with 15 bases between. CDR3 nucleotide sequence: TGTGCCAGCAGTTTTGAGGGTTCGATCAATTCACCCCTCCACTTT. Amino acids: CASSFEGSINSPLHF. The entire variable domain, with the rest obtained from reference TRBV2 and TRBJ1-6, is as follows: EPEVTQTPSHQVTQMGQEVILRCVPISNHLYFYWYRQILGQKVEFLVSFYNNEISEKSEIFDDQFSVERPDGSNFTLKIRSTKLEDSAMYFCASSFEGSINSPLHFGNGTRLTVT.

The chain uses TRBV20-1 and TRBJ2-5, with a tentative D call TRBD1 (6 bases). CDR1 is DFQATT, CDR2 SNEGSKA, per germline (reference sequence). Trimming left V 3 bases short and J 4 bases short, with 12 bases between. The CDR3 has 13 residues. CDR3 protein: CSARRTARETQYF. CDR3 nucleotides: TGCAGTGCTAGGCGGACAGCACGAGAGACCCAGTACTTC.

This chain joins TRBV5-1 and TRBJ2-7; TRBD1 agrees at 12 bases. The CDR3 consists of 15 residues. The germline CDR1 and CDR2 sequences are SGHRS and YFSETQ. Unmatched junction bases numbered 4, after V lost 0 bases and J lost 6 bases. The CDR3: CASSLEGQGALEQYF. The CDR3 DNA reads as TGCGCCAGCAGCTTGGAGGGACAGGGGGCTCTCGAGCAGTACTTC.